This entry is about one T cell receptor (beta chain). TCRdb's table, derived via immunoSEQ multiplex PCR, lists solely in-frame clones and lacks some. The profile shows approximately 400,000 clones, approximately 95% of them singletons. This sample stems from a study of shared T cell receptors in the human thymus. Germline CDR1 is SGHNT and CDR2 is YENEEA. V lost 7 bases and J lost 6; bases outside the gene matches: 15. The CDR3 spans 16 residues. The chain employs TRBV11-3 and TRBJ1-2; 9 positions match TRBD1. The sample consisted of thymocytes. The TCR sequence derives from a human donor. DNA of the CDR3: TGTGCCAGCACCAAAGCCCGGGACAGGGAAATGGATGGCTACACCTTC. It encodes CASTKARDREMDGYTF.